One and the same sample provided the 18 T cell receptor beta chains below, sequenced in a study of post-analysis software for immune sequencing data. Whole-study findings and limits: TRBV segments more frequent in patients than in controls numbered a few and included TRBV5-6, TRBV5-1 and TRBV20-1.

These TCRs are of unknown antigen specificity. Every TCR beta cDNA library bore unique molecular identifiers. TCRdb processed the PCR reads anew with MiXCR; each CDR3 protein has one entry. The sample carries about 430,000 distinct CDR3 sequences, approximately 37% recorded once. Sequencing was done on a sample of blood. Every receptor here comes from a girl aged 2 to 10 with multiple sclerosis.

This clonotype was recorded a few times. The genes are TRBV5-1 and TRBJ1-2; tentatively, D is TRBD1 (5 bases). There are 14 residues in the CDR3. CDR1 is SGHRS, CDR2 YFSETQ, per germline. V was clipped by 2 bases and J by 6 bases, with 14 bases between them. The CDR3 protein is CASSFWGGYNGYTF. The CDR3 bases are TGCGCCAGCAGCTTCTGGGGCGGTTATAATGGCTACACCTTC.

This clonotype was recorded a few times. The chain employs TRBV20-1 and TRBJ1-1; D is possibly TRBD1 (6 bases). From germline, CDR1 is DFQATT and CDR2 SNEGSKA (reference sequence). The V end was cut by 5 bases, the J end by 1 base, with 11 bases between. CDR3 length: 13 residues. The CDR3 region has the DNA TGCAGTGCTCCAGGGGTTCAGAACACTGAAGCTTTCTTT. It codes for CSAPGVQNTEAFF.

The chain recombines TRBV12-3 or TRBV12-4 with TRBJ1-2; D unresolved. Trimming stripped 3 bases from V and 4 bases from J, with 9 bases between. The CDR3 contains 13 residues. CDR3 bases: TGTGCCAGCAGTTTGCCAGAAAGCTATGGCTACACCTTC. Translated: CASSLPESYGYTF.

The chain joins TRBV12-3 or TRBV12-4 to TRBJ1-2, with D perhaps TRBD1 (5 bases). Trimming took off 6 bases at V and 1 base at J, with 12 bases between the two ends. The CDR3 has 14 amino acids. The CDR3 DNA is TGTGCCAGCAGATTGGACACGAGTAACTATGGCTACACCTTC. Encoded protein: CASRLDTSNYGYTF.

CDR3 nucleotide sequence: TGTGCCAGCAGCAGGACAGGGTTGGATGAAAAACTGTTTTTT. Translated: CASSRTGLDEKLFF. V is TRBV6-6 and J is TRBJ1-4, with 8 positions matching TRBD1. Germline V CDR1 and CDR2: MNHNY, SVGAGI (reference sequence). The trim removed 6 bases at V and 6 bases at J, leaving 6 bases unmatched. The CDR3 runs 14 residues.

V and J are TRBV29-1 and TRBJ2-2, with D perhaps matching TRBD2 (6 bases). There are 13 residues in the CDR3. V shed 7 bases and J shed 1 base, with 10 bases lying between them. Germline-derived CDR1 and CDR2 are SQVTM and ANQGSEA. The CDR3 bases are TGCAGCGGGGTGCGGGAGAACACCGGGGAGCTGTTTTTT. Amino acid sequence: CSGVRENTGELFF.

This clonotype was detected only once. The CDR3 reads CASSQDWDQPQHF. The CDR3 region has the DNA TGCGCCAGCAGCCAAGATTGGGATCAGCCCCAGCATTTT. This chain links TRBV4-3 with TRBJ1-5, with D unclear. The CDR3 has 13 residues. In germline, CDR1 is LGHNA, CDR2 YSLEER. V was shortened by 0 bases and J by 5 bases, with 5 bases between the two germline ends.

The rearrangement joins TRBV28 to TRBJ2-7, with a tentative D call TRBD1 (5 bases). Per germline, CDR1 MDHEN and CDR2 SYDVKM. V was shortened by 4 bases and J by 2 bases, with 12 bases between the two germline ends. There are 14 residues in the CDR3. The chain's CDR3 is CASSSRDTTYEQYF. The CDR3 DNA follows: TGTGCCAGCAGTTCCAGGGATACCACCTACGAGCAGTACTTC.

The CDR3 sequence is CASSDGGNTEAFF. CDR3 DNA sequence: TGTGCCAGCAGTGACGGGGGGAACACTGAAGCTTTCTTT. The rearrangement joins TRBV6-4 to TRBJ1-1; TRBD1 is a possible D gene (5 bases). The CDR3 has 13 residues. V dropped 2 bases and J dropped 1 base, with 5 bases sitting between them. The germline gives CDR1 MRHNA, CDR2 SNTAGT.

In its sample, this clonotype was seen a few times. The chain joins TRBV5-1 to TRBJ2-5; D not resolved. Germline CDR1 is SGHRS and CDR2 is YFSETQ. V shed 0 bases and J shed 5 bases, with 11 bases lying between them. The CDR3 spans 14 residues. CDR3 loop: CASSLAGQVETQYF. The DNA for the CDR3 is TGCGCCAGCAGCTTGGCCGGGCAGGTGGAGACCCAGTACTTC. The complete variable domain, with remaining parts taken from reference TRBV5-1 and TRBJ2-5, reads KAGVTQTPRYLIKTRGQQVTLSCSPISGHRSVSWYQQTPGQGLQFLFEYFSETQRNKGNFPGRFSGRQFSNSRSEMNVSTLELGDSALYLCASSLAGQVETQYFGPGTRLLVL.

The chain employs TRBV20-1 and TRBJ1-2; weak D call: TRBD1 (6 bases). Germline values: CDR1 DFQATT, CDR2 SNEGSKA (reference sequence). The CDR3 loop spans 12 amino acids. Trimming took 2 bases from V and 5 from J, leaving 9 bases between them. CDR3 region: CSARQGWYGYTF. CDR3 DNA sequence: TGCAGTGCTAGACAGGGGTGGTATGGCTACACCTTC.

In this sample, this clonotype turned up many times. This chain joins TRBV19 and TRBJ2-7, with TRBD1 matching over 9 bases. CDR1 and CDR2 (germline): LNHDA, SQIVND (reference sequence). This CDR3 is built from 13 residues. After removal of 5 bases from V and 3 bases from J, the junction contained 2 bases not matched to a gene. In DNA form, the CDR3 reads TGTGCCAGTAGTCACAGGGGGCTCTACGAGCAGTACTTC. As protein: CASSHRGLYEQYF.

This chain's CDR3 is CSATHSGAATYEQYF. CDR3 bases: TGCAGTGCCACCCATTCTGGCGCCGCAACCTACGAGCAGTACTTC. The V gene is TRBV20-1, the J gene TRBJ2-7; D unclear. The germline V and J ends were trimmed by 6 bases and 2 bases, with 20 bases remaining between them. The CDR3 covers 15 residues. Germline CDR1 reads DFQATT; CDR2 reads SNEGSKA (reference sequence).

This rearrangement joins TRBV6-1 to TRBJ2-7; 10 bases map to TRBD1. Germline V gene lookup returns CDR1 MNHNS and CDR2 SASEGT. V lost 7 bases to trimming and J lost 6 bases; unmatched junction nucleotides: 6. The CDR3 sequence is 13 residues long. CDR3 residues: CASNTGQGTEQYF. In DNA, the CDR3 is TGTGCCAGCAATACGGGACAGGGGACCGAGCAGTACTTC.

Details on this clonotype: Sequence at one end of the junction differs from germline and may be a read error. The rearrangement links TRBV12-3 or TRBV12-4 to TRBJ1-2; D is possibly TRBD1 (5 bases). The CDR3 length is 14 residues. CDR3 loop: CASNPTSGGDGYTF. The CDR3 DNA sequence: TGCGCCAGCAATCCAACCTCGGGAGGGGATGGCTACACCTTC.

This rearrangement joins TRBV12-3 or TRBV12-4 to TRBJ2-4; no definite D call. Trimming took 7 bases from V and 13 from J, leaving 17 bases between them. The CDR3 is 12 residues long. CDR3 nucleotide sequence: TGTGCCAGCACCCTTGGGCCTGGAGAGCAGTACTTC. Its protein product is CASTLGPGEQYF.

The chain couples TRBV7-3 to TRBJ2-2, with TRBD2 identical over 8 bases. The CDR3 has 15 amino acids. Germline assignment: CDR1 SGHTA and CDR2 FQGTGA. V lost 5 bases to trimming and J lost 6 bases; unmatched junction nucleotides: 8. In DNA, the CDR3 is TGTGCCAGCAGCCTAGGCCCGGGGGGGTCCGGGGAGCTGTTTTTT. Amino acid sequence: CASSLGPGGSGELFF.

This chain links TRBV6-1 with TRBJ1-5; D perhaps matches TRBD1 (5 bases). Per germline, CDR1 MNHNS and CDR2 SASEGT. The V gene lost 6 bases and the J gene lost 6 bases, with 24 bases spanning the gap. The CDR3 extends over 17 amino acids. CDR3 loop: CASSEFRDSLGTQPQHF. CDR3 nucleotide sequence: TGTGCCAGCAGCGAGTTTAGAGACAGTTTGGGAACTCAGCCCCAGCATTTT.